The clone carrying this TCR beta chain appeared a few times. The target antigen is unknown. Both TRBC1 and TRBC2 were covered by a beta constant-region primer of two equimolar oligonucleotides. MiXCR, run by TCRdb on the UMI-ligation and nested PCR reads, gives a single entry per CDR3 protein. Altogether tens of thousands of distinct CDR3 sequences are present, 11% being singletons, with the ten largest covering less than 20%. The data are from a study of naive and memory T cell subsets. General study points: RNA-based TCR counts may shift with T cell activation and differentiation.

Germline V gene sequence: CDR1 MNHEY, CDR2 SMNVEV (reference sequence). V lost 6 bases, J lost 2 bases, and 11 bases lay in between. CDR3 size: 14 residues. This clonotype was sampled from a human donor in good health. This sequence joins TRBV27 and TRBJ2-1, with a possible D match to TRBD2 (6 bases). Sequenced input: central memory CD8+ T cells from blood. The CDR3 region is CASRWDFAYNEQFF. The CDR3 bases are TGTGCCAGCAGGTGGGACTTCGCCTACAATGAGCAGTTCTTC.